What follows are 4 T cell receptor beta chains derived from one specimen sequenced in a study of PD-1 blockade in classical Hodgkin lymphoma. Autologous stem cell transplantation was followed by relapse in every patient, and brentuximab vedotin exposure varied. With magnetic negative selection, CD4+ T cells were purified from PBMCs that had been thawed. The table came from immunoSEQ multiplex PCR; TCRdb's copy has only in-frame clones and leaves some out. The sample lists tens of thousands of clones, around 86% occurring once. The source material was CD4+ T cells from blood, sampled at baseline. The origin of the receptors is a human donor with classical Hodgkin lymphoma.

The gene calls are TRBV20-1 and TRBJ2-1; the D is unclear. The CDR3 contains 11 residues. The V gene's germline CDR1 is DFQATT and CDR2 SNEGSKA (reference sequence). The germline V and J ends were trimmed by 3 bases and 12 bases, with 12 bases remaining between them. The CDR3 region is CSARVGSPQFF. CDR3 bases: TGCAGTGCTAGGGTGGGGTCCCCGCAGTTCTTC.

This clone has only a few counts. For the CDR3, the DNA is TGCGCCAGCAGCCATCTTCTAGCCGGAGCCTCCTACGAGCAGTACTTC. It yields the protein CASSHLLAGASYEQYF. This chain uses TRBV4-1 with TRBJ2-7; tentatively, D is TRBD2 (5 bases). V was cut by 3 bases and J by 0 bases, with 15 bases left in between. The CDR3 has 16 residues. The germline CDR1 and CDR2 sequences are MGHRA and YSYEKL.

This chain connects TRBV4-2 to TRBJ1-6; TRBD1 might be the D (6 bases). The CDR3 runs 17 residues. V lost 0 bases, J lost 0 bases, and 9 bases lay in between. In germline, CDR1 is LGHNA, CDR2 YNFKEQ. CDR3 nucleotide sequence: TGTGCCAGCAGCCAAGATACAGGGAGCTCCTATAATTCACCCCTCCACTTT. Its translation is CASSQDTGSSYNSPLHF.

This chain uses TRBV11-2 with TRBJ2-1, with 7 bases aligning to TRBD1. With 5 bases clipped from V and 6 bases from J, the junction kept 13 bases outside the gene matches. The length of the CDR3 is 16 residues. Germline V lookup: CDR1 SGHAT, CDR2 FQNNGV. In nucleotides, the CDR3 is TGTGCCAGCAGCACTCACAGGGGTGAGGCGGGCAATGAGCAGTTCTTC. It is translated as CASSTHRGEAGNEQFF.